These 14 T cell receptor delta chains share one sample of origin, sequenced in a study of gamma-delta T cells after stem cell transplantation. TCRdb reprocessed the RT-PCR reads using CATT. The sample lists more than 7,000 delta-chain clones; 13% to 15% were seen once. Sequenced: gamma-delta T cells. These receptors all stem from a human donor. It is not recorded whose cells these are; they may come from a transplant donor.

Within the sample, this clone is medium-sized (0.01 to 0.1%). The chain has TRDV2 and TRDJ1, with TRDD3 matching 9 bases. Trimming at V came to 4 bases and at J to 0 bases, leaving 14 bases not matched to a gene. The CDR3 contains 18 residues. The germline V gene has CDR1 GEAIGNYY and CDR2 EKD. The CDR3 DNA reads as TGTGCCTGTGAGTTTGTAACTGGGGGAGATAAGTACACCGATAAACTCATCTTT. Encoded protein: CACEFVTGGDKYTDKLIF.

The J gene is TRDJ3, the V gene TRDV3; D unresolved. The CDR3 sequence is 16 residues long. Per the germline V gene, CDR1 is TVYSNPD and CDR2 is GDNSRS (reference sequence). V lost 2 bases and J lost 0, with 11 bases in between. As DNA, the CDR3 is TGTGCCTTTCCGGGAGGCCTCTCCTGGGACACCCGACAGATGTTTTTC. Its translation: CAFPGGLSWDTRQMFF.

This clone counts as medium-sized. Other DNA sequences of this sample code for an identical CDR3. This chain uses TRDV2 with TRDJ1, with TRDD3 identical over 7 bases. Germline V gene lookup returns CDR1 GEAIGNYY and CDR2 EKD. The CDR3 is 17 residues long. V shed 0 bases and J 0 bases; nucleotides not matched to a gene: 9. Here the CDR3 reads CACDTRTGGWYTDKLIF. The DNA of the CDR3 is TGTGCCTGTGACACCCGGACCGGGGGATGGTACACCGATAAACTCATCTTT.

As to this clone: A much larger clone sits a single nucleotide away, making a read error possible. The V gene is TRDV2, the J gene TRDJ3; D gene ambiguous. Germline CDR1 and CDR2: GEAIGNYY and EKD. CDR3 length: 17 residues. V was trimmed by 5 bases and J by 4 bases, leaving 17 bases between them. DNA of the CDR3: TGTGCCTGTGGCCCCATTTCCGCCCGGTGGGACACCCGACAGATGTTTTTC. Its translation is CACGPISARWDTRQMFF.

Sample share makes this clone medium-sized. The chain joins TRDV1 to TRDJ1, with 8 bases identical to TRDD3. Per the germline V gene, CDR1 is TSWWSYY and CDR2 is QGS. After removal of 1 base from V and 0 bases from J, the junction contained 10 bases not matched to a gene. CDR3 size: 18 residues. The CDR3: CALGERVRGGLYTDKLIF. The CDR3 DNA reads TGTGCTCTTGGGGAACGGGTACGTGGGGGATTGTACACCGATAAACTCATCTTT.

With respect to this clone: A much larger clone differs by one base, so this may be a read error. The same CDR3 can be traced to other DNA sequences in this sample. V gene TRDV2 combines with J gene TRDJ3; 9 bases fit TRDD3. Germline CDR1 reads GEAIGNYY; CDR2 reads EKD. This CDR3 has 19 amino acids. CDR3 DNA: TGTGCCTGTGACACGTACTGGGGGACCCTCTCCTGGGACACCCGGCAGATGTTTTTC. This translates into CACDTYWGTLSWDTRQMFF.

In its sample, this clone ranks as large. Within the sample, other DNA sequences also encode this same CDR3. This chain joins TRDV2 and TRDJ2, with D possibly matching TRDD3 (5 bases). The V end was cut by 0 bases, the J end by 0 bases, with 7 bases between. CDR3 length: 15 amino acids. Germline V lookup: CDR1 GEAIGNYY, CDR2 EKD. The CDR3: CACDTWGTLTAQLFF. Here the CDR3 DNA reads TGTGCCTGTGACACCTGGGGAACTTTGACAGCACAACTCTTCTTT.

On this clone: A far more abundant clone sits one base away, making this likely a read error. The chain recombines TRDV2 with TRDJ2; no reliable D call. The CDR3 runs 12 residues. Trimming took off 4 bases at V and 5 bases at J, with 7 bases between the two ends. Per germline, CDR1 GEAIGNYY and CDR2 EKD. The CDR3 nucleotides are TGTGCCTGTGATAACCTAACAGCACAACTCTTCTTT. Amino acids: CACDNLTAQLFF.

Within the sample, this clone is medium-sized. This chain joins TRDV2 and TRDJ3, with TRDD3 identical over 11 bases. Per the germline V gene, CDR1 is GEAIGNYY and CDR2 is EKD. This CDR3 is built from 18 residues. Trimming removed 2 bases from V and 2 bases from J; junction bases left unmatched: 4. In DNA, the CDR3 is TGTGCCTGTGACAACTGGGGGATAGCCGCCTGGGACACCCGACAGATGTTTTTC. It codes for CACDNWGIAAWDTRQMFF.

As to this clone: The likely explanation is a read error, given a far larger clone one base away. The V call is TRDV2, the J call TRDJ3; 11 positions match TRDD3. This CDR3 region has 18 residues. From germline, CDR1 is GEAIGNYY and CDR2 EKD. Here the CDR3 reads CACHTVLGDTWDTRQMFF. The CDR3 DNA sequence: TGTGCCTGTCACACCGTACTGGGGGATACCTGGGACACCCGACAGATGTTTTTC.

Relative to its sample, this clone is medium-sized. Here the CDR3 reads CACDTLLGDTPSSWDTRQMFF. CDR3 in DNA: TGTGCCTGTGACACTCTACTGGGGGATACCCCGAGCTCCTGGGACACCCGACAGATGTTTTTC. The chain links TRDV2 to TRDJ3; 12 bases match TRDD3. V was clipped by 1 base and J by 0 bases; unmatched bases: 9. From germline, CDR1 is GEAIGNYY and CDR2 EKD. The CDR3 is 21 amino acids.

Points on this clone: A much bigger clone sits one base away, suggesting this may be a read error. The chain couples TRDV2 to TRDJ3; D unresolved. The CDR3 length is 13 residues. The germline V gene encodes CDR1 GEAIGNYY and CDR2 EKD. The V end was cut by 8 bases, the J end by 2 bases, with 6 bases between. CDR3 sequence (DNA): TGTGCCTTTGATACCTGGGACACCCGACAGATGTTTTTC. Translating it yields CAFDTWDTRQMFF.

About this clone: With a far larger clone one base away, a read error is the likely cause. The chain has TRDV2 and TRDJ2, with TRDD3 matching over 8 bases. J gave up 0 bases and V 3 bases, and 2 bases lay outside the gene matches. The CDR3 totals 15 residues. CDR1 and CDR2 (germline): GEAIGNYY, EKD. The CDR3 reads CACDPWGTLTAQLFF. The CDR3 nucleotides are TGTGCCTGTGACCCCTGGGGGACTTTGACAGCACAACTCTTCTTT.

This chain links TRDV1 with TRDJ1; 9 positions match TRDD3. CDR3 length equals 25 residues. Unmatched junction bases numbered 38, after V lost 5 bases and J lost 4 bases. The germline CDR1 and CDR2 sequences are TSWWSYY and QGS. This CDR3 is CALGSSFLPSARTGGIPGYSDKLIF. CDR3 DNA: TGTGCTCTTGGGTCCTCCTTCCTCCCCTCGGCACGTACTGGGGGGATACCGGGTTACAGCGATAAACTCATCTTT.